This entry lists 7 T cell receptor beta chains sequenced from one sample in a study of cytomegalovirus exposure and HLA in healthy donors. 60 Vbeta and 13 Jbeta primers were used in PCR. Some clones are missing from TCRdb's copy, which holds only in-frame ones; the method was immunoSEQ multiplex PCR. Of some 140,000 clones listed, over 65% are singletons. Sequencing was carried out using PBMCs. These TCRs come from a man in his forties in good health and CMV-seronegative.

This chain links TRBV7-8 with TRBJ2-7, with no clear D. The V gene's germline CDR1 is SGHVS and CDR2 FQNEAQ. V lost 5 bases and J 0 bases, leaving 2 bases between the germline ends. This CDR3 spans 11 amino acids. The CDR3 sequence: CASSLSYEQYF. The CDR3 DNA sequence: TGTGCCAGCAGCCTCTCCTACGAGCAGTACTTC.

The chain has TRBV7-2 and TRBJ2-5; 8 bases map to TRBD2. The DNA end lines up better with TRBJ2-7; the J call may be wrong. The germline CDR1 and CDR2 sequences are SGHTA and FQGNSA. The CDR3 runs to 16 residues. The CDR3 DNA follows: TGTGCCAGCAGCTTAGCAGGGACGGGAGGGCCCTACGAGCAGTACTTC. It translates to CASSLAGTGGPYEQYF.

The chain has TRBV20-1 and TRBJ2-7, with 7 positions matching TRBD1. V was clipped by 7 bases and J by 3 bases; unmatched bases: 3. This CDR3 comprises 11 residues. Germline CDR1 is DFQATT and CDR2 is SNEGSKA (reference sequence). The CDR3: CSVGTVYEQYF. The CDR3 DNA reads as TGCAGTGTAGGGACAGTCTACGAGCAGTACTTC.

Remarks on this clone: Compared with germline, one end of the junction differs, possibly owing to a read error. This chain's CDR3 is CASSQDTGPNTESFF. In nucleotides, the CDR3 is TGCGCCAGCAGCCAAGATACAGGACCGAACACTGAATCTTTCTTT. The chain carries TRBV4-3 and TRBJ1-1, with D possibly being TRBD1 (5 bases). Germline assignment: CDR1 LGHNA and CDR2 YSLEER. The CDR3 is 15 amino acids.

V is TRBV18 and J is TRBJ2-3; D gene ambiguous. Germline CDR1 and CDR2: KGHSH and LQKENI. V shed 1 base and J shed 1 base, with 6 bases lying between them. The CDR3 totals 14 residues. CDR3 sequence (DNA): TGTGCCAGCTCACCACGAACAGGCACAGATACGCAGTATTTT. Protein sequence: CASSPRTGTDTQYF.

This clone was detected once. V is TRBV4-3 and J is TRBJ1-1; 9 bases map to TRBD1. Germline V gives CDR1 LGHNA, CDR2 YSLEER. The CDR3 loop spans 14 amino acids. With 4 bases clipped from V and 5 bases from J, the junction kept 5 bases outside the gene matches. This chain's CDR3 is CASSLTGGRTEAFF. The DNA for the CDR3 is TGCGCCAGCAGCCTAACAGGGGGCAGGACTGAAGCTTTCTTT.

The genes are TRBV6-1 and TRBJ2-2; 7 bases are shared with TRBD2. CDR1 and CDR2 from the germline V gene are MNHNS and SASEGT. This CDR3 contains 15 residues. V gave up 5 bases and J gave up 6 bases; unmatched junction bases: 9. DNA of the CDR3: TGTGCCAGCAGTCCCGCGGGGGTCGAGGCCGGGGAGCTGTTTTTT. It is translated as CASSPAGVEAGELFF.